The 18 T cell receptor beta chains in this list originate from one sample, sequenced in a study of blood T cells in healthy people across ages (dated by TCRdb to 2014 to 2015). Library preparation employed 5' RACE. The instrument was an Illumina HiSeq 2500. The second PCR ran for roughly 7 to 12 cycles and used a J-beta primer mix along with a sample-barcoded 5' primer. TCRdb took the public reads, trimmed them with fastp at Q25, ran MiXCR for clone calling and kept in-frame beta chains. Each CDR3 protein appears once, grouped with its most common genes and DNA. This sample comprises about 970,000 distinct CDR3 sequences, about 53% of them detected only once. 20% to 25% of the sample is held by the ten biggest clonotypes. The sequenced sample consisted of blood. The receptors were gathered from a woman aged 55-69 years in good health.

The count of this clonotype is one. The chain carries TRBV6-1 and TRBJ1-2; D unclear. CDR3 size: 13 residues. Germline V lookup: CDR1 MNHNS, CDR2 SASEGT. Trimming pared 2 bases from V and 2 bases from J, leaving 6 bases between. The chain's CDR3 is CASSETDNYGYTF. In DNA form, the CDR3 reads TGTGCCAGCAGTGAAACAGACAACTATGGCTACACCTTC.

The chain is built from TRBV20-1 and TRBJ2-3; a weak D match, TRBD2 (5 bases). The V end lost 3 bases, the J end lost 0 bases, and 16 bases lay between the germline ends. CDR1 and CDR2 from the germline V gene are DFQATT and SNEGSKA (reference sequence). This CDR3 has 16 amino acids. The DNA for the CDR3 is TGCAGTGCTAGGCCCATGCAAGCGGAGAGCACAGATACGCAGTATTTT. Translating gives CSARPMQAESTDTQYF.

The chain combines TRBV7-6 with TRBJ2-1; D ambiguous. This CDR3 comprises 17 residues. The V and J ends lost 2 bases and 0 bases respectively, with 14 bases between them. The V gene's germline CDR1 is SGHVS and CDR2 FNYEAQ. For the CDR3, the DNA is TGTGCCAGCAGCTTACGTTTGGCGGAAAACTCCTACAATGAGCAGTTCTTC. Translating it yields CASSLRLAENSYNEQFF.

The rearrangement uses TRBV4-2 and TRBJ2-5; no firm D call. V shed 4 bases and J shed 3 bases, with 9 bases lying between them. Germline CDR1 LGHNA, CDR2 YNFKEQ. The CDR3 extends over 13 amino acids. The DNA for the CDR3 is TGTGCCAGCAGCCTTTCCAGTGAAGAGACCCAGTACTTC. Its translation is CASSLSSEETQYF.

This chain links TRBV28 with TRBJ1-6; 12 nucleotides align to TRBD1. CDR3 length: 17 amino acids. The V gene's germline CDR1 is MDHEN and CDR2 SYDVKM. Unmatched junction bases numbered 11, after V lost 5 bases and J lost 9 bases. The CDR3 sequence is CASSSPGTGGAGSPLHF. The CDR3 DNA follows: TGTGCCAGCAGTAGTCCCGGGACAGGGGGCGCGGGTTCACCCCTCCACTTT.

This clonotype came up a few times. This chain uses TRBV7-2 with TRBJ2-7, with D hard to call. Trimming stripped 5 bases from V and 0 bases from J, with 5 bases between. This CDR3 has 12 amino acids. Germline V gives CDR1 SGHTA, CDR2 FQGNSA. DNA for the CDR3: TGTGCCAGCAGCATCAGCTCCTACGAGCAGTACTTC. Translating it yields CASSISSYEQYF.

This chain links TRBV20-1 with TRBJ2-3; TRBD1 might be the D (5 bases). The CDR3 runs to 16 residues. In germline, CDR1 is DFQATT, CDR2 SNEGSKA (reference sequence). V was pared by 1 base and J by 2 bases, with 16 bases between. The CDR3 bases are TGCAGTGCTAGAGTGTGGACAAGGGCGGACACAGATACGCAGTATTTT. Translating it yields CSARVWTRADTDTQYF.

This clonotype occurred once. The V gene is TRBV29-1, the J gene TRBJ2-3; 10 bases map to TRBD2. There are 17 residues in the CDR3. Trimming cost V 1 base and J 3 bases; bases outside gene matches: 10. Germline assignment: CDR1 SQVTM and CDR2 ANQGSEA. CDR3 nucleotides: TGCAGCGTTGAAGGCGGGACTAGCGCTAGACGTACAGATACGCAGTATTTT. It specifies CSVEGGTSARRTDTQYF.

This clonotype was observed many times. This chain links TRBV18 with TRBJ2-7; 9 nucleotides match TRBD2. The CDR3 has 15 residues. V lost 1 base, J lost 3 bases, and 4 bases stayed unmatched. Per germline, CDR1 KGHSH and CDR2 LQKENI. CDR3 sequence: CASSPRTSAHYEQYF. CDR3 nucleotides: TGTGCCAGCTCACCACGGACTAGCGCACACTACGAGCAGTACTTC.

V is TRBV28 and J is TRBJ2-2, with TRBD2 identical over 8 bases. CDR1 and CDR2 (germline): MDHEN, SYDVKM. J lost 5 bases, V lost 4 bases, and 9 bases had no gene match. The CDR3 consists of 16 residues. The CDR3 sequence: CASSSSGSDWTGELFF. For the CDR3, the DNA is TGTGCCAGCAGTTCCAGCGGGAGCGATTGGACCGGGGAGCTGTTTTTT.

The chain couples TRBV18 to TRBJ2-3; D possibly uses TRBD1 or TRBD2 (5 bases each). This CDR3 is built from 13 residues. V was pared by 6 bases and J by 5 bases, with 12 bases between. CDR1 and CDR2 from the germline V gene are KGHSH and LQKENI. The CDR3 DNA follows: TGTGCCAGCTCTGGGAGAGGGGAAGATACGCAGTATTTT. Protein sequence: CASSGRGEDTQYF. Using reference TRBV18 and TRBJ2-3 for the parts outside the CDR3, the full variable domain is NAGVMQNPRHLVRRRGQEARLRCSPMKGHSHVYWYRQLPEEGLKFMVYLQKENIIDESGMPKERFSAEFPKEGPSILRIQQVVRGDSAAYFCASSGRGEDTQYFGPGTRLTVL.

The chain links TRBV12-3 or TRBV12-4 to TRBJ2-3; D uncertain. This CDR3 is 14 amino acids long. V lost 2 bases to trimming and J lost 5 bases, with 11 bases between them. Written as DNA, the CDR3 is TGTGCCAGCAGTTTACGGCCGGGTCAAGATACGCAGTATTTT. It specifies CASSLRPGQDTQYF.

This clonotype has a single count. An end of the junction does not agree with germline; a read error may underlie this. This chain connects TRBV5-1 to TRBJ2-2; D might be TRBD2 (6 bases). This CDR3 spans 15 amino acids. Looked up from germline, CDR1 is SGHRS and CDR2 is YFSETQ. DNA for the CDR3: TGCGCCAGCAGCTGGGCGGGAACCGGGCCCGGAGAGCTGTTTTTT. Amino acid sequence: CASSWAGTGPGELFF.

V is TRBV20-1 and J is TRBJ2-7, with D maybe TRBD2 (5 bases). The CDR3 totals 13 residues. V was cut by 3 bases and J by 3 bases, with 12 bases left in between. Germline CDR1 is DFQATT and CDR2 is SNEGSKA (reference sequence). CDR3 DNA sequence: TGCAGTGCTAGTGGGAGAGGGCTCTACGAGCAGTACTTC. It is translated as CSASGRGLYEQYF.

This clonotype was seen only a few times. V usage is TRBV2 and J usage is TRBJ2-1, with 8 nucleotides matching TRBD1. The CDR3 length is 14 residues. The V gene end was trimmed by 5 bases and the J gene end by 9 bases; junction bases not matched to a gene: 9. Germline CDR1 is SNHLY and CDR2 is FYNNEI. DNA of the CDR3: TGTGCCAGCAGTTCACAGACAGGGGTAACTGAGCAGTTCTTC. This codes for CASSSQTGVTEQFF.

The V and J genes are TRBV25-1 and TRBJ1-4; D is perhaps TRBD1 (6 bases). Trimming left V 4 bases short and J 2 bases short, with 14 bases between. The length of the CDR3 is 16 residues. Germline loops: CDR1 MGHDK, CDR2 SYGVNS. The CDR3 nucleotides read TGTGCCAGCAGTGTGGGTCAGGGGAATACTAATGAAAAACTGTTTTTT. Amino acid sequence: CASSVGQGNTNEKLFF.

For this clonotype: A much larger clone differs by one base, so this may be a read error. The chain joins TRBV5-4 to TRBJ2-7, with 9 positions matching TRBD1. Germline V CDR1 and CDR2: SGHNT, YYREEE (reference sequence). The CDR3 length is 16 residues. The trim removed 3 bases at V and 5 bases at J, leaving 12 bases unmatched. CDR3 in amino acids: CASSYEGQGTSHEQYF. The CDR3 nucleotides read TGTGCCAGCAGCTACGAAGGACAGGGGACATCGCACGAGCAGTACTTC. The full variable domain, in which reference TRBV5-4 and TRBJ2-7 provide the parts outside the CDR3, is ETGVTQSPTHLIKTRGQQVTLRCSSQSGHNTVSWYQQALGQGPQFIFQYYREEENGRGNFPPRFSGLQFPNYSSELNVNALELDDSALYLCASSYEGQGTSHEQYFGPGTRLTVT.

CDR3 residues: CSAIPQVTDTQYF. The CDR3 DNA sequence: TGCAGTGCTATCCCCCAAGTCACAGATACGCAGTATTTT. The V call is TRBV20-1, the J call TRBJ2-3; no firm D call. The V gene's germline CDR1 is DFQATT and CDR2 SNEGSKA (reference sequence). This CDR3 is 13 amino acids long. Deletions cut 4 bases from V and 2 bases from J, with 10 bases between.